This section outlines one TCR beta chain sequence together with its context. In the original analysis: Estimation of nucleated cell counts relied on the amplification of reference gene primers. Sequencing used immunoSEQ multiplex PCR; TCRdb keeps in-frame clones, though not all of them. V and J calls and clone size come straight from that table; D and trimming were deduced from the DNA. The table shows about 170,000 clones, with approximately 90% occurring only once. Per germline, CDR1 SGDLS and CDR2 YYNGEE. Losses at the gene ends were 3 bases for V and 3 bases for J; bases not matched to a gene: 17. This CDR3 spans 18 amino acids. The data were taken from a study of blood T cell repertoires in COVID-19. Study-wide background: Spain, Italy and the United States supplied samples that represented acute and convalescent COVID-19. T cells, B-cell-depleted T cells, or PBMCs provided the cDNA or gDNA that served as material.

This chain uses TRBV9 with TRBJ1-1, with 7 bases identical to TRBD1. The sequenced sample consisted of peripheral blood. The source of this sequence is a man aged 45-65 years who had recovered from COVID-19. CDR3 sequence (DNA): TGTGCCAGCAGCGAGCCCCCGGGACAGCCGTTTTCCTACACTGAAGCTTTCTTT. This encodes CASSEPPGQPFSYTEAFF.